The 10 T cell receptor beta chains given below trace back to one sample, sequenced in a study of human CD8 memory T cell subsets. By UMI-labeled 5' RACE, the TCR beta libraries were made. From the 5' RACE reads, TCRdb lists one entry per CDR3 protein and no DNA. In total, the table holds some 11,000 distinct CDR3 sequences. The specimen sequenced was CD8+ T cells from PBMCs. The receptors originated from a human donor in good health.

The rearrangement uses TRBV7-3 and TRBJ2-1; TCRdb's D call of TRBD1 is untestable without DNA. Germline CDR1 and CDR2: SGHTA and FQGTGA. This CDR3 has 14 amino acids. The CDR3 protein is CASSPSSGQPEQFF.

CDR3 region: CASSIREINSNQPQHF. V gene TRBV19 combines with J gene TRBJ1-5. The CDR3 extends over 16 amino acids. Germline-derived CDR1 and CDR2 are LNHDA and SQIVND (reference sequence).

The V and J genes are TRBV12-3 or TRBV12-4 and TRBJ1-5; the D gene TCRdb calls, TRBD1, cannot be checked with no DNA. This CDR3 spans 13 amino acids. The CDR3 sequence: CASQPGQWQPQHF.

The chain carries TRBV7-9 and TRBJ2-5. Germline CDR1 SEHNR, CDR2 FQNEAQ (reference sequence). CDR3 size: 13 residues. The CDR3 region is CASSLGPQETQYF.

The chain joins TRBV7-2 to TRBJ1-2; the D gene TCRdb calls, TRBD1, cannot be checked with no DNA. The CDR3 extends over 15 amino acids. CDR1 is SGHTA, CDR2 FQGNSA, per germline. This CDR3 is CASSLFGQGNYGYTF. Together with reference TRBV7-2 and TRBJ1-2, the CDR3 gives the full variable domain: GAGVSQSPSNKVTEKGKDVELRCDPISGHTALYWYRQSLGQGLEFLIYFQGNSAPDKSGLPSDRFSAERTGGSVSTLTIQRTQQEDSAVYLCASSLFGQGNYGYTFGSGTRLTVV.

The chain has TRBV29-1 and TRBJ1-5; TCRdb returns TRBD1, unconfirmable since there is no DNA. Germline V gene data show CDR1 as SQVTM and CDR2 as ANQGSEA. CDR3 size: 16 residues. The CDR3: CSAAVGTAYSNQPQHF.

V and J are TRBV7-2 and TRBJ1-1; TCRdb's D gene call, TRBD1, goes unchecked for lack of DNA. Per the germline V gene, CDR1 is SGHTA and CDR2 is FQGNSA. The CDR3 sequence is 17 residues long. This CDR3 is CASSPVPRGRVNTEAFF.

CDR3 loop: CASSPRTGSGQPQHF. The chain employs TRBV27 and TRBJ1-5; checking the TCRdb D call of TRBD1 is not possible without DNA. Germline V gives CDR1 MNHEY, CDR2 SMNVEV (reference sequence). This CDR3 is built from 15 residues.

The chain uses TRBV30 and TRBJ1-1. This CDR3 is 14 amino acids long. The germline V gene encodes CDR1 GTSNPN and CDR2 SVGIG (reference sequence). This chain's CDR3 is CAWSVGTLGTEAFF.

The CDR3: CASSLLQGHGYTF. The genes are TRBV28 and TRBJ1-2; the D gene TCRdb calls, TRBD1, cannot be checked with no DNA. CDR3 size: 13 residues. Germline V gene sequence: CDR1 MDHEN, CDR2 SYDVKM.